Listed below are T cell receptor beta chains from one sample, sequenced in a study of identifying expanded T cells in peripheral blood. The assay was immunoSEQ multiplex PCR, and TCRdb's table has in-frame clones only and misses some. The sample has 90,000 to 100,000 clones; around nine tenths are singletons. Source material: blood. These receptors came from a person aged 18 to 75 in good health. The CDR3 runs from the conserved cysteine through the conserved F or W. Fields, in order: J gene, V gene, clone size, D gene, CDR3 DNA, CDR3 protein. A D gene is named only where the DNA matches it firmly. Where a row states a size, it is once, few, many or the class of an expanded clone; other rows omit it.

j_call: TRBJ2-5
v_call: TRBV15
clone_size: once
d_call: -
cdr3_nt: TGTGCCACCAGCAGAGATTTGGGGGCCGGGGAGACCCAGTACTTC
cdr3_aa: CATSRDLGAGETQYF

j_call: TRBJ1-6
v_call: TRBV5-1
clone_size: -
d_call: -
cdr3_nt: TGCGCCAGCAGCGTGGGACTTATCAGCTCCTATAATTCACCCCTCCACTTT
cdr3_aa: CASSVGLISSYNSPLHF

j_call: TRBJ2-2
v_call: TRBV10-3
clone_size: -
d_call: -
cdr3_nt: TGTGCCATCAGTGAGGGGAGGAGTGGGAGGACCGGGGAGCTGTTTTTT
cdr3_aa: CAISEGRSGRTGELFF

j_call: TRBJ2-5
v_call: TRBV9
clone_size: -
d_call: -
cdr3_nt: TGTGCCAGCAGCGTAGAGGGTCAGAGGTTGGAGACCCAGTACTTC
cdr3_aa: CASSVEGQRLETQYF

j_call: TRBJ1-1
v_call: TRBV15
clone_size: -
d_call: TRBD1
cdr3_nt: TGTGCCACCAGCAGAGACCAGAGGGACAGATCCATTGAAGCTTTCTTT
cdr3_aa: CATSRDQRDRSIEAFF

j_call: TRBJ1-3
v_call: TRBV6-1
clone_size: -
d_call: TRBD1
cdr3_nt: TGTGCCAAGATAGGGACAGTCTCTGGAAACACCATATATTTT
cdr3_aa: CAKIGTVSGNTIYF

j_call: TRBJ2-7
v_call: TRBV2
clone_size: -
d_call: TRBD2
cdr3_nt: TGTGCCAGCAACAAAGGAGGACTAGCGGGAGCTCGCGAGCAGTACTTC
cdr3_aa: CASNKGGLAGAREQYF

j_call: TRBJ1-3
v_call: TRBV30
clone_size: -
d_call: -
cdr3_nt: TGTGCCTGGAGAGGCAGGGGCGGAAACACCATATATTTT
cdr3_aa: CAWRGRGGNTIYF

j_call: TRBJ2-5
v_call: TRBV5-1
clone_size: -
d_call: -
cdr3_nt: TGCGCCAGCAGCTTGTTTCCGGGAGAGGAGACCCAGTACTTC
cdr3_aa: CASSLFPGEETQYF

j_call: TRBJ1-4
v_call: TRBV27
clone_size: -
d_call: -
cdr3_nt: TGTGCCAGCAGTTTTCAGGGGTTGACTAATGAAAAACTGTTTTTT
cdr3_aa: CASSFQGLTNEKLFF

j_call: TRBJ1-4
v_call: TRBV28
clone_size: -
d_call: -
cdr3_nt: TGTGCCAGCAGTCTCCATGAGGGCGGTAATGAAAAACTGTTTTTT
cdr3_aa: CASSLHEGGNEKLFF

j_call: TRBJ1-2
v_call: TRBV5-3
clone_size: -
d_call: -
cdr3_nt: TGTGCCAGAAGCTACGACCCGAACTATGGCTACACCTTC
cdr3_aa: CARSYDPNYGYTF

j_call: TRBJ1-3
v_call: TRBV7-9
clone_size: -
d_call: -
cdr3_nt: TGTGCCAGCAGCTCCGGAACCCGTGGCCTACCTGGAAACACCATATATTTT
cdr3_aa: CASSSGTRGLPGNTIYF

j_call: TRBJ1-1
v_call: TRBV30
clone_size: few
d_call: -
cdr3_nt: TGTGCCTGGAGTGTAATGGGGGCTGAAGCTTTCTTT
cdr3_aa: CAWSVMGAEAFF

j_call: TRBJ2-3
v_call: TRBV6-6
clone_size: once
d_call: -
cdr3_nt: TGTGCCAGCAGTTACCTTCCAGGGGCAGATACGCAGTATTTT
cdr3_aa: CASSYLPGADTQYF

j_call: TRBJ1-2
v_call: TRBV7-9
clone_size: many
d_call: -
cdr3_nt: TGTGCCAGCAGCTTAGGATCAGGAAACTATGGCTACACCTTC
cdr3_aa: CASSLGSGNYGYTF

j_call: TRBJ2-1
v_call: TRBV4-1
clone_size: -
d_call: -
cdr3_nt: TGCGCCAGCAGCCAAGAAGGGGTTCGGTCCAATGAGCAGTTCTTC
cdr3_aa: CASSQEGVRSNEQFF

j_call: TRBJ2-5
v_call: TRBV6-4
clone_size: once
d_call: -
cdr3_nt: TGTGCCAGCAGTGACCGGGAGACCCAGTACTTC
cdr3_aa: CASSDRETQYF

j_call: TRBJ2-7
v_call: TRBV27
clone_size: -
d_call: -
cdr3_nt: TGTGCCAGCAGATACAGGGGGGGCAACGAGCAGTACTTC
cdr3_aa: CASRYRGGNEQYF

j_call: TRBJ2-7
v_call: TRBV5-4
clone_size: once
d_call: -
cdr3_nt: TGTGCCAGCAGCCGAACAGGGAGTTCATCCTACGAGCAGTACTTC
cdr3_aa: CASSRTGSSSYEQYF

j_call: TRBJ1-2
v_call: TRBV6-5
clone_size: -
d_call: -
cdr3_nt: TGTGCCAGCAAAGACGTGGGATCTGGCTACACCTTC
cdr3_aa: CASKDVGSGYTF

j_call: TRBJ1-2
v_call: TRBV28
clone_size: -
d_call: TRBD1
cdr3_nt: TGTGCCAGCAGTTTCTATGATCTTCGACAGGGGGGACGCTACACCTTC
cdr3_aa: CASSFYDLRQGGRYTF

j_call: TRBJ2-5
v_call: TRBV25-1
clone_size: few
d_call: -
cdr3_nt: TGTGCCGCAGCCATCCCAGGGGCGCCGGAGACCCAGTACTTC
cdr3_aa: CAAAIPGAPETQYF

j_call: TRBJ2-3
v_call: TRBV11-3
clone_size: -
d_call: -
cdr3_nt: TGTGCCAGCAGCTTAGTTGGCCTTTCGGATACGCAGTATTTT
cdr3_aa: CASSLVGLSDTQYF

j_call: TRBJ2-2
v_call: TRBV4-1
clone_size: -
d_call: -
cdr3_nt: TGCGCCAGCAGCCCGGATACCGGGGAGCTGTTTTTT
cdr3_aa: CASSPDTGELFF

j_call: TRBJ2-3
v_call: TRBV4-1
clone_size: -
d_call: -
cdr3_nt: TGCGCCAGCAGCCCCCAAGAAGGCGGGGGCCCCACAGATACGCAGTATTTT
cdr3_aa: CASSPQEGGGPTDTQYF

j_call: TRBJ2-2
v_call: TRBV19
clone_size: -
d_call: -
cdr3_nt: TGTGCCAGTGATCGGACAGAGTCGAACACCGGGGAGCTGTTTTTT
cdr3_aa: CASDRTESNTGELFF

j_call: TRBJ1-5
v_call: TRBV9
clone_size: -
d_call: -
cdr3_nt: TGTGCCAGCAGCGTAGGGGACAGCAATCAGCCCCAGCATTTT
cdr3_aa: CASSVGDSNQPQHF

j_call: TRBJ1-3
v_call: TRBV28
clone_size: -
d_call: -
cdr3_nt: TGTGCCAGCAGCTTATCCGGGACAAGCTCTGGAAACACCATATATTTT
cdr3_aa: CASSLSGTSSGNTIYF